Listed below are T cell receptor beta chains from one sample, sequenced in a study of identical twins. TCRdb independently ran MiXCR on the 5' RACE reads; one entry per CDR3 protein. The sample shows hundreds of thousands of distinct CDR3 sequences, 8% to 9% of them seen only once. These data were likewise used in another study, on yellow fever vaccine responses in identical twins.

The specimen sequenced was PBMCs. These receptors all come from a woman under 30 in good health. The CDR3 runs from the conserved cysteine through the conserved F or W. D genes are given only for firm matches. Expanded clones get a size class; other rows say once, few or many, or leave the size out.

TRBJ2-7	13	TRBD1	TRBV5-1	many	TGCGCCAGCAGGTCGGGACAGATCTACGAGCAGTACTTC	CASRSGQIYEQYF
TRBJ1-1	13	TRBD1	TRBV20-1	few	TGCAGTGCTAGACAGGGGGGTAGCACTGAAGCTTTCTTT	CSARQGGSTEAFF
TRBJ2-1	17	NA	TRBV7-9	NA	TGTGCCAGCAGCTTAGGGGGCGTGAGGGGCCCTACGGATGAGCAGTTCTTC	CASSLGGVRGPTDEQFF
TRBJ1-4	14	NA	TRBV20-1	few	TGCAGTGCCAAGTGGGGCGATCGGGGGGGAAAACTGTTTTTT	CSAKWGDRGGKLFF
TRBJ2-1	20	TRBD2	TRBV12-3/TRBV12-4	many	TGTGCCAGCAGAATCTTCCCCCGGACTAGCGGTACCAGCTCCTACAATGAGCAGTTCTTC	CASRIFPRTSGTSSYNEQFF
TRBJ2-7	12	NA	TRBV3-1	NA	TGTGCCAGCAGTCCTCAAGTACCCAGTCTCTACTTC	CASSPQVPSLYF
TRBJ2-5	14	TRBD2	TRBV5-1	few	TGCGCCAGCACCACAACTAGCGGGTCTGAGACCCAGTACTTC	CASTTTSGSETQYF
TRBJ1-6	15	NA	TRBV20-1	NA	TGCAGTGCTAGAGATACGGCAGGCCAAGCCATACCCCTCCACTTT	CSARDTAGQAIPLHF
TRBJ2-7	13	TRBD2	TRBV7-9	many	TGTGCCAGCAGCTTACTAGCGGGCTACGAGCAGTACTTC	CASSLLAGYEQYF
TRBJ2-7	13	NA	TRBV25-1	many	TGTGCCAGCAGTGAGGGACCCTTCCGAGAGCAGTACTTC	CASSEGPFREQYF
TRBJ2-5	12	TRBD1	TRBV29-1	many	TGCAGCGGAGGACAGGGGCTGGAGACCCAGTACTTC	CSGGQGLETQYF
TRBJ1-1	13	TRBD1	TRBV12-3/TRBV12-4	NA	TGTGCCAGCAGCGGGACAGGGGGGTCTGAAGCTTTCTTT	CASSGTGGSEAFF
TRBJ1-1	13	TRBD1	TRBV12-3/TRBV12-4	NA	TGTGCCAGCAGGGACAGGGCCCACACTGAAGCTTTCTTT	CASRDRAHTEAFF
TRBJ2-3	18	TRBD2	TRBV11-2	NA	TGTGCCAGCAGCCCGAAACCCTCTAGCGGGGGGGCTTGGGATACGCAGTATTTT	CASSPKPSSGGAWDTQYF
TRBJ1-5	16	NA	TRBV4-1	NA	TGCGCCAGCAGCCAAAGCGGACAGAATAGCAATCAGCCCCAGCATTTT	CASSQSGQNSNQPQHF
TRBJ2-3	16	TRBD2	TRBV20-1	NA	TGCTGTGCTAGAGATCCCCAGCGGGGGGTCACAGATACGCAGTATTTT	CCARDPQRGVTDTQYF
TRBJ2-7	14	NA	TRBV15	NA	TGTGCCACCAGCAGAGATGAGGGTATCTACGAGCAGTACTTC	CATSRDEGIYEQYF
TRBJ2-5	14	NA	TRBV4-1	NA	TGCGCCAGCAGCCTAACAGGTTTTCTGGAGACCCAGTACTTC	CASSLTGFLETQYF
TRBJ1-2	15	TRBD1	TRBV6-1	many	TGTGCCACGGGGACAGGGGGCCTAACTGACTATGGCTACACCTTC	CATGTGGLTDYGYTF
TRBJ1-5	16	NA	TRBV20-1	NA	TGCAGTGCTAGAGGAAGGGGGGCAGGGGGCAATCAGCCCCAGCATTTT	CSARGRGAGGNQPQHF
TRBJ2-5	16	TRBD2	TRBV28	many	TGTGCCAGCAGATCCTTAGCGGGATCGATCAAAGAGACCCAGTACTTC	CASRSLAGSIKETQYF
TRBJ2-2	13	NA	TRBV6-5	NA	TGTGCCAGCAGTTACCCTTACACCGGGGAGCTGTTTTTT	CASSYPYTGELFF
TRBJ2-7	12	TRBD1	TRBV12-3/TRBV12-4	few	TGTGCCAGCAGTTTTAGGGGGACAGAGTCCGAATTC	CASSFRGTESEF
TRBJ2-2	17	TRBD2	TRBV14	many	TGTGCCAGCAGCCAACCCTCGAGACTAGCGGGAGCCGGGGAGCTGTTTTTT	CASSQPSRLAGAGELFF
TRBJ2-2	12	NA	TRBV6-5	NA	TGTGCCAGCAAGGACAGTGGTGGGGAGCTGTTTTTT	CASKDSGGELFF
TRBJ2-7	14	NA	TRBV7-2	NA	TGTGCCAGCACCCGAGGAGGGGCCTCCCACGAGCAGTACTTC	CASTRGGASHEQYF
TRBJ2-2	14	NA	TRBV15	many	TGTGCCACCAGCTGGAGAAAGGAATCCGGGGAGCTGTTTTTT	CATSWRKESGELFF
TRBJ2-7	15	TRBD2	TRBV6-5	many	TGTGCCAGCAGTTACTCCAGCGGGGCCGCCTACGAGCAGTACTTC	CASSYSSGAAYEQYF
TRBJ2-2	16	NA	TRBV25-1	NA	TGTGCCAGCAGTTGGACCCTTACTTCGAACACCGGGGAGCTGTTTTTT	CASSWTLTSNTGELFF
TRBJ1-2	14	NA	TRBV5-1	many	TGCGCCAGCAGCCTGCAGGGGAACAACTATGGCTACACCTTC	CASSLQGNNYGYTF
TRBJ2-1	15	NA	TRBV19	many	TGTGCCAGTAGGCAAGACAGATCCACCTACAATGAGCAGTTCTTC	CASRQDRSTYNEQFF